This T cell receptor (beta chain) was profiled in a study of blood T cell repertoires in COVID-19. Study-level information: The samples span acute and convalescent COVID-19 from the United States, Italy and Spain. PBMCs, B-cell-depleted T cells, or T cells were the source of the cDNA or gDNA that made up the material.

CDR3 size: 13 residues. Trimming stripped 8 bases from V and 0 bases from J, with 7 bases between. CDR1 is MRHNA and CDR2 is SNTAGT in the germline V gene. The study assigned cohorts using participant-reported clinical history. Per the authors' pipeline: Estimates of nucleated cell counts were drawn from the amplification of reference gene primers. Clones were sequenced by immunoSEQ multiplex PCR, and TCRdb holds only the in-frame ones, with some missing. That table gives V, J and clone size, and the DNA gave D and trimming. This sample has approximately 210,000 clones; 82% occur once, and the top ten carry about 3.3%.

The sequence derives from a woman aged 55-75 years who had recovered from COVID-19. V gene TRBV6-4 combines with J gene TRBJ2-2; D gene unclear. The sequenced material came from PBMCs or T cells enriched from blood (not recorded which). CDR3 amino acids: CASARSNTGELFF. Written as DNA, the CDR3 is TGTGCCAGCGCCAGGTCGAACACCGGGGAGCTGTTTTTT.